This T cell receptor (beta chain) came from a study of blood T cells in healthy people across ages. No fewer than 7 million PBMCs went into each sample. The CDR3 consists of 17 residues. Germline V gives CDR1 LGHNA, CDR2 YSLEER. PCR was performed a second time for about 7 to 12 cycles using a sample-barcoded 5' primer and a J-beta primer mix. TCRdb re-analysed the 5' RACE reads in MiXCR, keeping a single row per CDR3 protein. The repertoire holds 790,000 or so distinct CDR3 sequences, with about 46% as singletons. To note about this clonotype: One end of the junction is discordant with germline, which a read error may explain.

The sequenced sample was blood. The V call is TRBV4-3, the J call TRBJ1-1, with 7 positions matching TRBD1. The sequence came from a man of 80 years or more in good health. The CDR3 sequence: CARSQDVNRGENTEAFF. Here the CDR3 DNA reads TGCGCCCGCAGCCAGGATGTTAACAGGGGAGAGAACACTGAAGCTTTCTTT.